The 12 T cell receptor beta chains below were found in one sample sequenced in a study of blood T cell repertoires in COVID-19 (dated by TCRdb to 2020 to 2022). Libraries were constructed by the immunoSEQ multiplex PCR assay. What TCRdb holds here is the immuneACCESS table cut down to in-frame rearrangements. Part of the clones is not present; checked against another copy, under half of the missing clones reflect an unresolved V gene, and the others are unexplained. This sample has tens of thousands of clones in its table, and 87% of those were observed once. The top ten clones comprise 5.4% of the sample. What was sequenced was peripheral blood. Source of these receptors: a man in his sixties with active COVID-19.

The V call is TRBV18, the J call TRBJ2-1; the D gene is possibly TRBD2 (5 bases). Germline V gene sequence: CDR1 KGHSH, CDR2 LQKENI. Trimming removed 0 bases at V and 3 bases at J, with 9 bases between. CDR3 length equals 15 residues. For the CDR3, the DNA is TGTGCCAGCTCACCACCTGCCGGGATCTACAATGAGCAGTTCTTC. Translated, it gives CASSPPAGIYNEQFF.

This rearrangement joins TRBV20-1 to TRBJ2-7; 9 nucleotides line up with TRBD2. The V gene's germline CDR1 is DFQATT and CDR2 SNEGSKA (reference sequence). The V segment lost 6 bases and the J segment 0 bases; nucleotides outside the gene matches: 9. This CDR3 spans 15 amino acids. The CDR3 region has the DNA TGCAGTGCAAGTCATGCGGGGGGGGTCTCCTACGAGCAGTACTTC. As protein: CSASHAGGVSYEQYF.

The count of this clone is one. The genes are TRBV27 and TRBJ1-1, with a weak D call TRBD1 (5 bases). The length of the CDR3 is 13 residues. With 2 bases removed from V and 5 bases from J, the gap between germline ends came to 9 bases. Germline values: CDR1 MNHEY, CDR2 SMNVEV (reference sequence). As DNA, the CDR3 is TGTGCCAGCAGTTTAAGGGGCTGGACTGAAGCTTTCTTT. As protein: CASSLRGWTEAFF.

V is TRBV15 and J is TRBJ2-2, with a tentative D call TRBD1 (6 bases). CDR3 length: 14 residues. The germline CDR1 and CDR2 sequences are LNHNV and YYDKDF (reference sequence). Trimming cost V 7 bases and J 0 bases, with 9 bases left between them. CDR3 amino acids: CATTDRTNTGELFF. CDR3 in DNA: TGTGCCACCACCGACAGGACGAACACCGGGGAGCTGTTTTTT.

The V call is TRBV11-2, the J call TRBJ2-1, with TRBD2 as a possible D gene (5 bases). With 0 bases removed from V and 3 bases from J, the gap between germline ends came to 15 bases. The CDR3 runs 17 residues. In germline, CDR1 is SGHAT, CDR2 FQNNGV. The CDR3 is CASSLDLTRRGYNEQFF. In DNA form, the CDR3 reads TGTGCCAGCAGCTTAGATCTTACCCGCCGGGGCTACAATGAGCAGTTCTTC.

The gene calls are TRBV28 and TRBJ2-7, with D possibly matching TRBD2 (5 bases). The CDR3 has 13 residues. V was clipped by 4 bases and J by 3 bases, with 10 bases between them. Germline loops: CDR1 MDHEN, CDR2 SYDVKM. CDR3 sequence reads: CASSYGIRYEQYF. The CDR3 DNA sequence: TGTGCCAGCAGTTACGGGATCCGCTACGAGCAGTACTTC.

CDR3 in amino acids: CASSKAVQETQYF. The CDR3 DNA reads as TGTGCCAGCAGTAAGGCGGTACAAGAGACCCAGTACTTC. This rearrangement joins TRBV25-1 to TRBJ2-5; D gene ambiguous. The CDR3 totals 13 residues. V lost 5 bases to trimming and J lost 2 bases, with 9 bases between them. Germline loops: CDR1 MGHDK, CDR2 SYGVNS.

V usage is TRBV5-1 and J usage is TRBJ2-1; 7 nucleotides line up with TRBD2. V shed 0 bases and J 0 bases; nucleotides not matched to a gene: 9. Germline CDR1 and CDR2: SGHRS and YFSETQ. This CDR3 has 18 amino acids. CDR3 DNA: TGCGCCAGCAGCTTGGTCCCTAGCGGCACCGGCTCCTACAATGAGCAGTTCTTC. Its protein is CASSLVPSGTGSYNEQFF.

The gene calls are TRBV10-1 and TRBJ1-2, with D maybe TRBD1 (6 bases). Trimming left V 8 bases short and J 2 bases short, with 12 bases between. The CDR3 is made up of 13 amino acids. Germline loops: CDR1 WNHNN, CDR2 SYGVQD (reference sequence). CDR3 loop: CASSPGGNYGYTF. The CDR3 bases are TGCGCCAGCTCACCGGGGGGCAACTATGGCTACACCTTC.

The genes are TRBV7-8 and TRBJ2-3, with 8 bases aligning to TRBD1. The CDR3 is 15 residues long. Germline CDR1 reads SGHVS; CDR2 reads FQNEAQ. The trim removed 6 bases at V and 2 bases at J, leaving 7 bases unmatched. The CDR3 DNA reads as TGTGCCAGCAGTTTATCGGGACAGGTCACAGATACGCAGTATTTT. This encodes CASSLSGQVTDTQYF.

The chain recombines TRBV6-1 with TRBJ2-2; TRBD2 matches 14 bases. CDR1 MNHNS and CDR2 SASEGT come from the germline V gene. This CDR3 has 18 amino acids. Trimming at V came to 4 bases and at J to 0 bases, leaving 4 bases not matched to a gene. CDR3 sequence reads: CASSGRLAGGTNTGELFF. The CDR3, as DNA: TGTGCCAGCAGTGGTAGACTAGCGGGGGGGACGAACACCGGGGAGCTGTTTTTT.

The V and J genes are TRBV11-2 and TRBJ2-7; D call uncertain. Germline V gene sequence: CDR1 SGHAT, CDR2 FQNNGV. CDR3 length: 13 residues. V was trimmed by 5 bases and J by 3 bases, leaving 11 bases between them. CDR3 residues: CASSLFTNYEQYF. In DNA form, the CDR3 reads TGTGCCAGCAGCCTTTTCACAAACTACGAGCAGTACTTC. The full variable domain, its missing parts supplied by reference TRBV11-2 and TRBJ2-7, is EAGVAQSPRYKIIEKRQSVAFWCNPISGHATLYWYQQILGQGPKLLIQFQNNGVVDDSQLPKDRFSAERLKGVDSTLKIQPAKLEDSAVYLCASSLFTNYEQYFGPGTRLTVT.